The 18 T cell receptor beta chains given below trace back to one sample, sequenced in a study of T cell repertoires in ileal Crohn's disease (dated by TCRdb to the late 2010s). The method was the immunoSEQ multiplex PCR assay. As stored in TCRdb, this immuneACCESS dataset retains in-frame rearrangements with V and J assigned. A fraction of the clones does not appear; measured against another copy, unresolved V genes explain less than half of the discrepancy, and the remainder lacks a known reason. This sample gives some 4,500 clones in total; 70% to 85% of them show up just once. 20% to 25% of the sample is in the top ten clones. The material sequenced was ileal tissue. All receptors derive from an adult with Crohn's disease.

V usage is TRBV5-1 and J usage is TRBJ1-5; weak D call: TRBD1 (6 bases). Trimming shortened V by 2 bases and J by 4 bases, and 13 bases separated the two germline ends. The CDR3 is made up of 15 amino acids. Germline CDR1 is SGHRS and CDR2 is YFSETQ. The CDR3 nucleotides read TGCGCCAGCAGCTTCGGGGGGGCCGGTAATCAGCCCCAGCATTTT. Residues: CASSFGGAGNQPQHF.

This chain links TRBV30 with TRBJ2-2; possibly TRBD2 for D (5 bases). Trimming removed 8 bases from V and 5 bases from J, with 12 bases in between. Germline CDR1 is GTSNPN and CDR2 is SVGIG (reference sequence). This CDR3 is built from 12 residues. The CDR3 loop reads CARNPGTGELFF. CDR3 DNA sequence: TGTGCCAGGAACCCGGGAACCGGGGAGCTGTTTTTT. Looking up the rest from reference TRBV30 and TRBJ2-2 gives the full variable domain: SQTIHQWPATLVQPVGSPLSLECTVEGTSNPNLYWYRQAAGRGLQLLFYSVGIGQISSEVPQNLSASRPQDRQFILSSKKLLLSDSGFYLCARNPGTGELFFGEGSRLTVL.

The chain joins TRBV4-2 to TRBJ2-7, with 9 positions matching TRBD1. Germline values: CDR1 LGHNA, CDR2 YNFKEQ. This CDR3 region has 15 residues. V shed 4 bases, J shed 4 bases, and the junction held 8 bases outside the gene matches. CDR3 protein: CASSLTGTGIYEQYF. The CDR3, as DNA: TGTGCCAGCAGCCTTACTGGGACAGGGATTTACGAGCAGTACTTC.

The chain uses TRBV6-1 and TRBJ2-3; 7 bases agree with TRBD1. CDR1 is MNHNS, CDR2 SASEGT, per germline. V shed 5 bases, J shed 3 bases, and the junction held 8 bases outside the gene matches. The CDR3 sequence is 15 residues long. The CDR3 protein is CASSTDRVETDTQYF. DNA of the CDR3: TGTGCCAGCAGTACTGACAGGGTAGAAACAGATACGCAGTATTTT.

CDR3 residues: CASSFGRVGGEQYF. CDR3 nucleotides: TGTGCCAGCAGCTTCGGCAGGGTCGGGGGCGAGCAGTACTTC. V and J are TRBV7-2 and TRBJ2-7; weak D call: TRBD2 (6 bases). Germline values: CDR1 SGHTA, CDR2 FQGNSA. There are 14 residues in the CDR3. Deletions cut 3 bases from V and 6 bases from J, with 15 bases between.

This chain uses TRBV28 with TRBJ2-4; TRBD1 might be the D (6 bases). The length of the CDR3 is 14 residues. CDR1 and CDR2 from the germline V gene are MDHEN and SYDVKM. V gave up 4 bases and J gave up 0 bases, with 7 bases separating them. The CDR3 region has the DNA TGTGCCAGCAGTTCCAGGGGAGCCAAAAACATTCAGTACTTC. Amino acids: CASSSRGAKNIQYF.

The table lists this clone with a count of one. The J gene is TRBJ2-7, the V gene TRBV19; 7 nucleotides match TRBD1. Trimming cost V 6 bases and J 3 bases; bases outside gene matches: 8. The CDR3 loop spans 14 amino acids. Germline CDR1 and CDR2: LNHDA and SQIVND (reference sequence). For the CDR3, the DNA is TGTGCCAGTAGCAGGACAGGTACATACTACGAGCAGTACTTC. Protein sequence: CASSRTGTYYEQYF.

CDR3 nucleotide sequence: TGTGCCAGCAGTGAGGGCAGCCTTCTGGCTTTCTTT. Protein: CASSEGSLLAFF. V gene TRBV6-1 combines with J gene TRBJ1-1; D is ambiguous. Germline V gene sequence: CDR1 MNHNS, CDR2 SASEGT. CDR3 length: 12 residues. Trimming took 3 bases from V and 11 from J, leaving 13 bases between them.

This clone has a handful of counts. The chain carries TRBV29-1 and TRBJ1-1; possible D gene TRBD1, 6 bases. The V and J ends lost 6 bases and 1 base respectively, with 12 bases between them. The CDR3 is made up of 13 amino acids. Germline values: CDR1 SQVTM, CDR2 ANQGSEA. In nucleotides, the CDR3 is TGCAGCGTGGTGACAGGTGGGAACACTGAAGCTTTCTTT. The encoded protein is CSVVTGGNTEAFF.

The chain recombines TRBV5-1 with TRBJ2-5; 11 bases line up with TRBD1. The germline V gene encodes CDR1 SGHRS and CDR2 YFSETQ. The V and J ends lost 6 bases and 5 bases, in that order; junction bases with no gene match: 6. The CDR3 runs to 14 residues. The CDR3 region is CASKRDRGAETQYF. CDR3 in DNA: TGCGCCAGCAAGAGGGACAGGGGGGCTGAGACCCAGTACTTC.

The chain links TRBV19 to TRBJ2-3, with D perhaps matching TRBD2 (5 bases). CDR1 LNHDA and CDR2 SQIVND come from the germline V gene (reference sequence). V was trimmed by 7 bases and J by 3 bases, leaving 11 bases between them. This CDR3 has 13 residues. The CDR3 is CASKRDPTDTQYF. DNA for the CDR3: TGTGCCAGTAAACGGGATCCTACAGATACGCAGTATTTT. The full variable domain, with the rest looked up from reference TRBV19 and TRBJ2-3, is DGGITQSPKYLFRKEGQNVTLSCEQNLNHDAMYWYRQDPGQGLRLIYYSQIVNDFQKGDIAEGYSVSREKKESFPLTVTSAQKNPTAFYLCASKRDPTDTQYFGPGTRLTVL.

The chain recombines TRBV6-5 with TRBJ1-1; TRBD1 is a possible D gene (5 bases). V lost 2 bases and J lost 6, with 16 bases in between. The CDR3 consists of 15 residues. Germline CDR1 and CDR2: MNHEY and SVGAGI. CDR3 nucleotides: TGTGCCAGCAGTTACGCCTCAGGGCTCAGGGCTGAAGCTTTCTTT. Its protein product is CASSYASGLRAEAFF.

The chain carries TRBV7-8 and TRBJ1-2; D is uncertain. Germline V gene sequence: CDR1 SGHVS, CDR2 FQNEAQ. The CDR3 length is 14 residues. V shed 1 base and J shed 7 bases, with 13 bases lying between them. The CDR3 DNA follows: TGTGCCAGCAGCTTAGAGAAAGTCTCTACTGGCTACACCTTC. Protein sequence: CASSLEKVSTGYTF.

The chain employs TRBV20-1 and TRBJ1-5; D uncertain. Trimming pared 3 bases from V and 9 bases from J, leaving 9 bases between. CDR3 size: 11 residues. The germline V gene encodes CDR1 DFQATT and CDR2 SNEGSKA (reference sequence). The CDR3 DNA reads TGCAGTGCTAGTAAGGCGGGGCCCCAGCATTTT. It yields the protein CSASKAGPQHF.

The rearrangement joins TRBV5-8 to TRBJ1-2, with D uncertain. V lost 0 bases and J lost 8, with 17 bases in between. The CDR3 is made up of 15 amino acids. Germline loops: CDR1 SGHTS, CDR2 YDEGEE. CDR3 sequence: CASSLALDRPGGYTF. Written as DNA, the CDR3 is TGTGCCAGCAGCTTGGCCCTCGACCGTCCGGGGGGCTACACCTTC.

The V and J genes are TRBV5-1 and TRBJ2-7, with 7 bases aligning to TRBD1. CDR3 length equals 13 residues. The junction had 3 bases not matched to a gene; V was cut back by 4 bases and J by 2 bases. Germline lookup yields CDR1 SGHRS and CDR2 YFSETQ. The CDR3 nucleotides are TGCGCCAGCAGCGAGGGGACAGCCTACGAGCAGTACTTC. The encoded protein is CASSEGTAYEQYF.

J is TRBJ2-7 and V is TRBV14; the match to TRBD1 covers 9 bases. V was pared by 1 base and J by 4 bases, with 8 bases of the junction left unmatched. Germline CDR1 reads SGHDN; CDR2 reads FVKESK. The CDR3 consists of 16 residues. Written as DNA, the CDR3 is TGTGCCAGCAGCCAAGGGCTAATCGGACAGGGGTACGAGCAGTACTTC. Translated, it gives CASSQGLIGQGYEQYF. The full variable domain, in which reference TRBV14 and TRBJ2-7 provide the parts outside the CDR3, is EAGVTQFPSHSVIEKGQTVTLRCDPISGHDNLYWYRRVMGKEIKFLLHFVKESKQDESGMPNNRFLAERTGGTYSTLKVQPAELEDSGVYFCASSQGLIGQGYEQYFGPGTRLTVT.

This clone was found a few times. The same CDR3 can be traced to other DNA sequences in this sample. V and J are TRBV6-5 and TRBJ1-2, with 10 bases fitting TRBD1. Germline-derived CDR1 and CDR2 are MNHEY and SVGAGI. V was clipped by 5 bases and J by 4 bases; unmatched bases: 7. The CDR3 is made up of 15 amino acids. CDR3 protein: CASSRDRGQGYGYTF. CDR3 bases: TGTGCCAGCAGTCGCGACAGGGGGCAGGGCTATGGCTACACCTTC.